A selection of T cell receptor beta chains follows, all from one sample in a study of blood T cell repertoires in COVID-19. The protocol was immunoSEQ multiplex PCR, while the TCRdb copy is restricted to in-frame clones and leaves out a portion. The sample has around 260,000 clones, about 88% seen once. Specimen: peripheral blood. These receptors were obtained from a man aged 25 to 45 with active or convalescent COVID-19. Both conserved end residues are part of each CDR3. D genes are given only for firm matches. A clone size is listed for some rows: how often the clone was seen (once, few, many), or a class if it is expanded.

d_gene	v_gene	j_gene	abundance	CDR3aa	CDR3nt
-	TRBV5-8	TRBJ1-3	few	CASSLSRAGNTIYF	TGTGCCAGCAGCTTGAGCCGGGCTGGAAACACCATATATTTT
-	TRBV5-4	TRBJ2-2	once	CASVRGNGELFF	TGTGCCAGCGTCCGGGGGAACGGGGAGCTGTTTTTT
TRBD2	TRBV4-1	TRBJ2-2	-	CASSHPLSPGGGSGGELFF	TGCGCCAGCAGCCACCCACTCTCTCCGGGCGGGGGTTCCGGCGGGGAGCTGTTTTTT
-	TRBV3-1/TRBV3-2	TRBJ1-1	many	CASSHGGLGAFF	TGTGCCAGCAGCCATGGGGGACTAGGGGCTTTCTTT
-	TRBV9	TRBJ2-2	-	CASSSAGELFF	TGTGCCAGCAGCAGCGCCGGGGAGCTGTTTTTT
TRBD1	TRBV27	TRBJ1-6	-	CASSLSAPGTGEGSPLHF	TGTGCCAGCAGTTTAAGCGCCCCCGGGACAGGGGAGGGTTCACCCCTCCACTTT
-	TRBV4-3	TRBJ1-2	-	CASSQDPRQHNYGYTF	TGCGCCAGCAGCCAAGACCCTAGACAGCATAACTATGGCTACACCTTC
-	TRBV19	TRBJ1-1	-	CASRTSSGGETEAFF	TGTGCCAGTAGAACCTCTTCTGGGGGCGAGACTGAAGCTTTCTTT
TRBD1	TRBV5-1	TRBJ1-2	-	CASSADRGWYGYTF	TGCGCCAGCAGCGCCGACAGGGGTTGGTATGGCTACACCTTC
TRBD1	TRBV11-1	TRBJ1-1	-	CASSIIGGTDTEAFF	TGTGCCAGCAGCATCATAGGGGGCACGGACACTGAAGCTTTCTTT
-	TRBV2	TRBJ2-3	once	CASSASIGTDTQYF	TGTGCCAGCTCCGCTAGCATCGGCACAGATACGCAGTATTTT